This T cell receptor (beta chain) was captured in a study of cytomegalovirus exposure and HLA in healthy donors. The PCR contained 60 Vbeta and 13 Jbeta primers. Produced via immunoSEQ multiplex PCR; TCRdb's table is partial and in-frame only. The sample yields around 210,000 clones, about 77% seen once. Findings of the study overall: In a later analysis, most CMV-associated TCR beta chains appeared HLA-restricted. Most observed TCR sequences were rare, whereas some public TCRs were detected in many donors.

This clone was counted between two and nine times. The antigen remains undetermined. The receptor comes from a woman in her 30s in good health and CMV-seronegative. The sample was PBMCs.

The CDR3: CASSRGPNEKLFF. The DNA for the CDR3 is TGTGCCAGCTCCCGAGGGCCTAATGAAAAACTGTTTTTT. This chain uses TRBV11-3 with TRBJ1-4; D not resolved. Germline assignment: CDR1 SGHNT and CDR2 YENEEA. The CDR3 extends over 13 amino acids. The V gene lost 8 bases and the J gene lost 3 bases, with 10 bases spanning the gap.